Sequencing of this T cell receptor beta chain was carried out in a study of T cell responses to AZD1222 COVID-19 vaccine. Study-wide background: Analysis merged second doses at about 4 or about 12 weeks. Study-wide findings and caveats: Mapped onto spike, vaccine-associated CD4 TCRs spanned it and were dominant at 160-218 and 743-854. Sampled repertoires all dated from after the peak T cell response.

Germline CDR1 reads SGHNT; CDR2 reads YYREEE (reference sequence). The CDR3 runs to 15 residues. Trimming stripped 4 bases from V and 5 bases from J, with 17 bases between. Clones were read by immunoSEQ multiplex PCR, and TCRdb kept only the in-frame ones, dropping some. Of over 85,000 clones in the sample, 80% to 95% were seen once. Concerning this clone itself: What it recognizes is unknown.

Sequenced here: peripheral blood, sampled on day 0 of AZD1222 vaccination. The chain has TRBV5-4 and TRBJ2-3; tentatively, D is TRBD2 (6 bases). This clonotype was sampled from an adult in good health. The CDR3 nucleotides read TGTGCCAGCAGCGATAGCGGACTCTCTTTAGATACGCAGTATTTT. Residues: CASSDSGLSLDTQYF.